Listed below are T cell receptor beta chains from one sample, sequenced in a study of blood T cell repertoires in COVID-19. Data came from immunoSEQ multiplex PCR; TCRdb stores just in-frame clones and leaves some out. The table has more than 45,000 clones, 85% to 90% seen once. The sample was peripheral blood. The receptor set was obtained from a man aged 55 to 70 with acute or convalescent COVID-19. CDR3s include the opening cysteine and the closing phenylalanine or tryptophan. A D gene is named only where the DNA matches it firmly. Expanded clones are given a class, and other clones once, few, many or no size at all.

DNA: TGTGCCAGCAGCTCAGACACTGCCCTTAATGAAAAACTGTTTTTT; CDR3: CASSSDTALNEKLFF; V: TRBV11-2; size: -; D: -; J: TRBJ1-4
DNA: TGTGCCAGTAGTTACCACCAGGGACTCACTCAAGAGACCCAGTACTTC; CDR3: CASSYHQGLTQETQYF; V: TRBV19; size: -; D: -; J: TRBJ2-5
DNA: TGCGCCAGCAGCCTCCGACAGGGGGACACTGAAGCTTTCTTT; CDR3: CASSLRQGDTEAFF; V: TRBV5-1; size: -; D: TRBD1; J: TRBJ1-1
DNA: TGTGCCAGCAGCCAAAGCGGGGTGAATGAGCAGTTCTTC; CDR3: CASSQSGVNEQFF; V: TRBV7-9; size: -; D: TRBD2; J: TRBJ2-1
DNA: TGTGCCAGCAGCTTATGGGGACAGAGCACAGATACGCAGTATTTT; CDR3: CASSLWGQSTDTQYF; V: TRBV7-2; size: few; D: TRBD1; J: TRBJ2-3
DNA: TGTGCCATTGGGGGGGTTCAAGAGACCCAGTACTTC; CDR3: CAIGGVQETQYF; V: TRBV10-3; size: -; D: TRBD2; J: TRBJ2-5
DNA: TGTGCCTTGGCGGGCGGGAGATCAGATACGCAGTATTTT; CDR3: CALAGGRSDTQYF; V: TRBV30; size: -; D: TRBD2; J: TRBJ2-3
DNA: TGTGCCACCTCGCCCACCGCTAGCGGGAGGACGGAGACCCAGTACTTC; CDR3: CATSPTASGRTETQYF; V: TRBV19; size: -; D: TRBD2; J: TRBJ2-5
DNA: TGTGCCAGCAGCTTCGGGGAACAGACTGAAGCTTTCTTT; CDR3: CASSFGEQTEAFF; V: TRBV7-8; size: -; D: -; J: TRBJ1-1
DNA: TGTGCCAGCAGTGAAGTGGGGACAGGGGGCAGTGGAAACACCATATATTTT; CDR3: CASSEVGTGGSGNTIYF; V: TRBV2; size: -; D: TRBD1; J: TRBJ1-3
DNA: TGTGCCAGCAGTTACGACAGGGCTAACTATGGCTACACCTTC; CDR3: CASSYDRANYGYTF; V: TRBV6-5; size: -; D: TRBD1; J: TRBJ1-2
DNA: TGTGCCAGCAGTCCTCATAGCGGGAGCATCGTTCCGGCCTACGAGCAGTACTTC; CDR3: CASSPHSGSIVPAYEQYF; V: TRBV27; size: -; D: TRBD2; J: TRBJ2-7
DNA: TGTGCCAGCAGCCAAGACCCGGGCGGGAGCCCAGATACGCAGTATTTT; CDR3: CASSQDPGGSPDTQYF; V: TRBV4-2; size: -; D: TRBD2; J: TRBJ2-3
DNA: TGTGCCTGGACCCTAGGGGGACAGAGCCATAGCAATCAGCCCCAGCATTTT; CDR3: CAWTLGGQSHSNQPQHF; V: TRBV30; size: -; D: TRBD1; J: TRBJ1-5
DNA: TGTGCCAGCAGTTTGGGACAGGTGGGAAACATTCAGTACTTC; CDR3: CASSLGQVGNIQYF; V: TRBV11-3; size: -; D: TRBD1; J: TRBJ2-4
DNA: TGCAGTGCTAGTGTGGACAGGGGCCTGAATCAGCCCCAGCATTTT; CDR3: CSASVDRGLNQPQHF; V: TRBV20-1; size: once; D: TRBD1; J: TRBJ1-5
DNA: TGTGCCAGCAGCTTGGGAGGGAACACTGAAGCTTTCTTT; CDR3: CASSLGGNTEAFF; V: TRBV11-2; size: -; D: -; J: TRBJ1-1
DNA: TGTGCCAGCTCACCACCGGTTCTTGATCGGGGGTCTGGAAACACCATATATTTT; CDR3: CASSPPVLDRGSGNTIYF; V: TRBV18; size: -; D: -; J: TRBJ1-3
DNA: TGTGCCAGTAGTATCTACCGGGATGAGCAGTTCTTC; CDR3: CASSIYRDEQFF; V: TRBV19; size: -; D: -; J: TRBJ2-1
DNA: TGCGCCAGCAGCCGGACAGGGGGCCAGCCCCAGCATTTT; CDR3: CASSRTGGQPQHF; V: TRBV5-1; size: -; D: TRBD1; J: TRBJ1-5
DNA: TGTGCCAGTAGTGCCGGGACAGGGGCAGATACGCAGTATTTT; CDR3: CASSAGTGADTQYF; V: TRBV19; size: -; D: TRBD1; J: TRBJ2-3
DNA: TGTGCCAGCAGCCCGCGGTGGAGGCAGCAGCGTCACTACAATGAGCAGTTCTTC; CDR3: CASSPRWRQQRHYNEQFF; V: TRBV6-4; size: -; D: -; J: TRBJ2-1
DNA: TGTGCCAGTAGTACACAGGGTGCCGACGAGCAGTACTTC; CDR3: CASSTQGADEQYF; V: TRBV19; size: -; D: -; J: TRBJ2-7
DNA: TGTGCCAGCAGCCCCCTGGGCAGGGCAGGATGGGGAAACACCATATATTTT; CDR3: CASSPLGRAGWGNTIYF; V: TRBV7-2; size: -; D: -; J: TRBJ1-3
DNA: TGTGCCAGCAGCTCATACTCTAGCGGGAGGAGGAATGAGCAGTTCTTC; CDR3: CASSSYSSGRRNEQFF; V: TRBV7-3; size: -; D: TRBD2; J: TRBJ2-1
DNA: TGTGCCACCGGACAGGGGGCTTACGAGCAGTACTTC; CDR3: CATGQGAYEQYF; V: TRBV28; size: once; D: TRBD1; J: TRBJ2-7
DNA: TGCGCCAGCAGCCAAACAACAGGCGCGGATCCCTATGGCTACACCTTC; CDR3: CASSQTTGADPYGYTF; V: TRBV4-3; size: -; D: -; J: TRBJ1-2
DNA: TGTGCCAGCAGCTTGGGTAGCCAGCAGCTCTACGAGCAGTACTTC; CDR3: CASSLGSQQLYEQYF; V: TRBV5-4; size: -; D: -; J: TRBJ2-7
DNA: TGTGCCAGCAGTGAAGTGACAAAAGGGACCCAGTACTTC; CDR3: CASSEVTKGTQYF; V: TRBV6-1; size: -; D: -; J: TRBJ2-5
DNA: TGTGCCAGCAGCCCTGGACAGGCGGGCGAAAAACTGTTTTTT; CDR3: CASSPGQAGEKLFF; V: TRBV2; size: -; D: TRBD1; J: TRBJ1-4
DNA: TGTGCCAGCAGTTACCGCACAGGGAGTCAGCCCCAGCATTTT; CDR3: CASSYRTGSQPQHF; V: TRBV6-2/TRBV6-3; size: -; D: -; J: TRBJ1-5
DNA: TGTGCCAGCAGCTTAGCCTCCAGGGCGGGAGGATCCTACAATGAGCAGTTCTTC; CDR3: CASSLASRAGGSYNEQFF; V: TRBV11-3; size: -; D: TRBD2; J: TRBJ2-1
DNA: TGTGCCAGCAGCCAGGGGGGTCCTAATGAAAAACTGTTTTTT; CDR3: CASSQGGPNEKLFF; V: TRBV28; size: -; D: TRBD1; J: TRBJ1-4
DNA: TGTGCCAGCAGCCCTGACAGGGGCCGGGATACGCAGTATTTT; CDR3: CASSPDRGRDTQYF; V: TRBV2; size: -; D: TRBD1; J: TRBJ2-3
DNA: TGTGCCAGCAGCTCCGACAGGGTTGGGGAAAAACTGTTTTTT; CDR3: CASSSDRVGEKLFF; V: TRBV7-9; size: -; D: TRBD1; J: TRBJ1-4
DNA: TGTGCCAGCAGCTTAGCGGGGAGGATTGAAAAACTGTTTTTT; CDR3: CASSLAGRIEKLFF; V: TRBV11-2; size: -; D: -; J: TRBJ1-4
DNA: TGTGCCAGCAGCCAAACAGGGGGCAATCAGCCCCAGCATTTT; CDR3: CASSQTGGNQPQHF; V: TRBV9; size: -; D: TRBD1; J: TRBJ1-5
DNA: TGTGCCACCAGTGATTTGGGCCCGGGAAGGACCGGGGAGCTGTTTTTT; CDR3: CATSDLGPGRTGELFF; V: TRBV24-1; size: -; D: -; J: TRBJ2-2
DNA: TGTGCCATCAGTGGACGGAGCCTGGACACCGGGGAGCTGTTTTTT; CDR3: CAISGRSLDTGELFF; V: TRBV10-3; size: -; D: -; J: TRBJ2-2
DNA: TGTGCCAGCAGGGAAGGGGGAATCAATGAGCAGTTCTTC; CDR3: CASREGGINEQFF; V: TRBV7-9; size: once; D: -; J: TRBJ2-1
DNA: TGTGCCAGCAGCGACTGGGACAGGGCCGGAAACACCATATATTTT; CDR3: CASSDWDRAGNTIYF; V: TRBV7-9; size: few; D: TRBD1; J: TRBJ1-3
DNA: TGTGCCAGCAGTGAAGAGGGAGGTGGGGCCAACGTCCTGACTTTC; CDR3: CASSEEGGGANVLTF; V: TRBV2; size: -; D: -; J: TRBJ2-6
DNA: TGTGCCAGCAGCTTAGCGCGACGCAGGGCCACCGGGGAGCTGTTTTTT; CDR3: CASSLARRRATGELFF; V: TRBV7-2; size: -; D: -; J: TRBJ2-2
DNA: TGCGCCAGCAGGCGGGACCTGGGGGATGAGCAGTTCTTC; CDR3: CASRRDLGDEQFF; V: TRBV5-1; size: few; D: -; J: TRBJ2-1
DNA: TGTGCCTGGCGCCGACAGACTAACACTGAAGCTTTCTTT; CDR3: CAWRRQTNTEAFF; V: TRBV30; size: -; D: -; J: TRBJ1-1
DNA: TGTGCCATCAAAGGGAGAATTGAGCGGGAGCAGGCCACAGATACGCAGTATTTT; CDR3: CAIKGRIEREQATDTQYF; V: TRBV10-3; size: -; D: TRBD2; J: TRBJ2-3
DNA: TGTGCCAGCAGTACAGGGGCTATAGCCGCTAACAATGAGCAGTTCTTC; CDR3: CASSTGAIAANNEQFF; V: TRBV28; size: few; D: TRBD1; J: TRBJ2-1
DNA: TGTGCCAGCAGCTTGGATGGGGCTGGCAATCAGCCCCAGCATTTT; CDR3: CASSLDGAGNQPQHF; V: TRBV7-9; size: -; D: -; J: TRBJ1-5
DNA: TGTGCCAGCAGCTTCCCTTCCCTTACTAGCGGGTCCACCTACAATGAGCAGTTCTTC; CDR3: CASSFPSLTSGSTYNEQFF; V: TRBV7-6; size: -; D: TRBD2; J: TRBJ2-1
DNA: TGTGCCACCAGTGATTTGGTCAGGGGAGGGACCGGGGAGCTGTTTTTT; CDR3: CATSDLVRGGTGELFF; V: TRBV24-1; size: -; D: -; J: TRBJ2-2
DNA: TGTGCCAGCAGCCGGGACAAGGCTAACTATGGCTACACCTTC; CDR3: CASSRDKANYGYTF; V: TRBV7-2; size: -; D: -; J: TRBJ1-2
DNA: TGTGCCAGCAGTTTTCAGGGCCCTAATGAAAAACTGTTTTTT; CDR3: CASSFQGPNEKLFF; V: TRBV27; size: -; D: -; J: TRBJ1-4